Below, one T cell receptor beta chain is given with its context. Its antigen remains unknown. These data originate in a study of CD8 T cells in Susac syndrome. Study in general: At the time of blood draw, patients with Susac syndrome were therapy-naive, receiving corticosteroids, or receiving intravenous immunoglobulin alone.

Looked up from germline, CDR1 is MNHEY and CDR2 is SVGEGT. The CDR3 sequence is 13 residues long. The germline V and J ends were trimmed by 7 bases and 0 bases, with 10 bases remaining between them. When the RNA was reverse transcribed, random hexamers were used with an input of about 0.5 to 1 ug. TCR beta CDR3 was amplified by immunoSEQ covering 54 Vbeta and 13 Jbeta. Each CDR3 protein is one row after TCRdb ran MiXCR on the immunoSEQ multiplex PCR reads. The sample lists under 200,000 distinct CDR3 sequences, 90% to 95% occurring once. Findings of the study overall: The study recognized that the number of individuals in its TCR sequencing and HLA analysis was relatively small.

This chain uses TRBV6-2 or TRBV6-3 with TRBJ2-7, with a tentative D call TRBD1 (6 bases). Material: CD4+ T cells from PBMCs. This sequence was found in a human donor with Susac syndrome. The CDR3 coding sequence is TGTGCCAGCACCAGGGGCAGCTCCTACGAGCAGTACTTC. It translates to CASTRGSSYEQYF.